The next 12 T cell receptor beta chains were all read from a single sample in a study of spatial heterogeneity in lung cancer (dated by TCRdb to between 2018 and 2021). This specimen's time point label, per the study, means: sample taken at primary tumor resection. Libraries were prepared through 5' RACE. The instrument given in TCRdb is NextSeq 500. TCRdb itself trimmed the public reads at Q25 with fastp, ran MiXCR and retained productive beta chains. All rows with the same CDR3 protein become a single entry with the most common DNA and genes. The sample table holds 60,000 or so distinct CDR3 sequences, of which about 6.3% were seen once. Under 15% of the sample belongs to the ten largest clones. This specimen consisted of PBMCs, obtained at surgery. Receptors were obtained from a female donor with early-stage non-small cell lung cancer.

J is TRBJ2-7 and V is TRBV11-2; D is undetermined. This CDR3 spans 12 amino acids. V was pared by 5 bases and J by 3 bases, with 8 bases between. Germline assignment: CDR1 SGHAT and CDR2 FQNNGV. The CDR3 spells CASSPGGYEQYF. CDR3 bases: TGTGCCAGCAGCCCTGGCGGCTACGAGCAGTACTTC.

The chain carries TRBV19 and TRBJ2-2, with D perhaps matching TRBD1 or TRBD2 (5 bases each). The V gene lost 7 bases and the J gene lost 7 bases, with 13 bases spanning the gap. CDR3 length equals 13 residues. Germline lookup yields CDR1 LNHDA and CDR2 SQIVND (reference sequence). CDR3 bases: TGTGCCAGTACCAGGGACGTCATCGGGGAGCTGTTTTTT. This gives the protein CASTRDVIGELFF.

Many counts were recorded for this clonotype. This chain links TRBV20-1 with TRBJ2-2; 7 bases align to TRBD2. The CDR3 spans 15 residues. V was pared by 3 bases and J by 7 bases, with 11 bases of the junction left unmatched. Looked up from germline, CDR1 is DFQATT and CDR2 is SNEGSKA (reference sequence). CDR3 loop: CSARASGVLGGELFF. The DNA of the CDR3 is TGCAGTGCTAGGGCTAGCGGAGTTCTCGGCGGGGAGCTGTTTTTT.

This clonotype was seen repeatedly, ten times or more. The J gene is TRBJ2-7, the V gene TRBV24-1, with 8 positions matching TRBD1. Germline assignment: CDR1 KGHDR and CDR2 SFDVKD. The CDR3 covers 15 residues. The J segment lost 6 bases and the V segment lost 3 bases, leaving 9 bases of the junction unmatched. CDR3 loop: CATSDPDRAVGEQYF. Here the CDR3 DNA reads TGTGCCACCAGTGATCCGGACAGGGCGGTTGGCGAGCAGTACTTC.

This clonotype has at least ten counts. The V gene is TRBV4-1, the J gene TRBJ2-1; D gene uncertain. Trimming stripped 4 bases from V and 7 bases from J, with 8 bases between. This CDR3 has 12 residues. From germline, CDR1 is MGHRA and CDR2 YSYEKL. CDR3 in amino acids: CASSPGPNEQFF. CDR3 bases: TGCGCCAGCAGCCCCGGACCGAATGAGCAGTTCTTC.

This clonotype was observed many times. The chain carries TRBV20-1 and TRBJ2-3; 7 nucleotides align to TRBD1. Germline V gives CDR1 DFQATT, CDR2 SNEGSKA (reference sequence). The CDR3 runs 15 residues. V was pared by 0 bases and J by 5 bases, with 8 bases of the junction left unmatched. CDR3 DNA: TGCAGTGCTAGAGATGGCAGGGGGTTGGTAGATACGCAGTATTTT. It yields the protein CSARDGRGLVDTQYF.

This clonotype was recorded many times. CDR3 protein: CASSSEDREPYNEQFF. CDR3 in DNA: TGTGCCAGCAGTTCCGAGGACAGGGAACCCTACAATGAGCAGTTCTTC. This chain links TRBV28 with TRBJ2-1; TRBD1 matches at 8 bases. The germline gives CDR1 MDHEN, CDR2 SYDVKM. With V trimmed by 4 bases and J by 2 bases, 7 bases remained unmatched. This CDR3 spans 16 amino acids.

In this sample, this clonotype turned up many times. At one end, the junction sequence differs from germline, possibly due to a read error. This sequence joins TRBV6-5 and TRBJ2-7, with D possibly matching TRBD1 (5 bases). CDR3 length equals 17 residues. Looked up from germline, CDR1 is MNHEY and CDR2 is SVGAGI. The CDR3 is CASSDSPRQRSSYEQYF. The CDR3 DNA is TGTGCCAGCAGTGACTCCCCGCGACAGCGATCCAGCTACGAGCAGTACTTC.

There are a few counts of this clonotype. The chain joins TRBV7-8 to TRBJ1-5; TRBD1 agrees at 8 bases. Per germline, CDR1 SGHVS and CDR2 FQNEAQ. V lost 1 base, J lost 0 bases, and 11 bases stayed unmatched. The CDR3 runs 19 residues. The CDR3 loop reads CASSLGPGGTHRSNQPQHF. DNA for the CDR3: TGTGCCAGCAGCTTAGGTCCAGGGGGCACCCATCGTAGCAATCAGCCCCAGCATTTT.

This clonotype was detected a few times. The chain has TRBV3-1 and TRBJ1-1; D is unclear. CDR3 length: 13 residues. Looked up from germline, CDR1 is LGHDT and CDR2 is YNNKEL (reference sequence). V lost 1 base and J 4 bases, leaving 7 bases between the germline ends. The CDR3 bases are TGTGCCAGCAGCCAAGCTACCGGCACTGAAGCTTTCTTT. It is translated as CASSQATGTEAFF.

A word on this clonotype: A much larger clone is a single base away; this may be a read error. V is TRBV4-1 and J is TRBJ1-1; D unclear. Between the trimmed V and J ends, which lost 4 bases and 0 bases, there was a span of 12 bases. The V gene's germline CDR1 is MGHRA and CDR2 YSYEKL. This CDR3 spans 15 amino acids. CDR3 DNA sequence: TGCGCCAGCAGCCGAACGCGGGTATTGAACACTGAAGCTTTCTTT. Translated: CASSRTRVLNTEAFF.

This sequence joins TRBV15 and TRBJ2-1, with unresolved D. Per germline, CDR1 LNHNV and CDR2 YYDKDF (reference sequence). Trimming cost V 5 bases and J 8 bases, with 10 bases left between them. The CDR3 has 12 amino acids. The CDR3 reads CATSVNSDEQFF. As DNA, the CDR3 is TGTGCCACCAGCGTCAACTCGGATGAGCAGTTCTTC.